The 18 T cell receptor beta chains listed next were all sequenced from one sample in a study of control samples from healthy donors and cancer patients. This table comes from immunoSEQ multiplex PCR, and its TCRdb copy is limited to in-frame clones, with some not included. The sample records around 110,000 clones, 75% to 90% being singletons. Source material: PBMCs. These receptors originate from a woman in her fifties or sixties with colorectal cancer.

The chain uses TRBV19 and TRBJ2-7; maybe TRBD2 (5 bases). Trimming pared 6 bases from V and 6 bases from J, leaving 15 bases between. The CDR3 has 13 amino acids. Per the germline V gene, CDR1 is LNHDA and CDR2 is SQIVND (reference sequence). CDR3 loop: CASRGVVTSEQYF. CDR3 in DNA: TGTGCCAGTAGGGGAGTAGTCACCTCCGAGCAGTACTTC.

This sequence joins TRBV6-6 and TRBJ1-1; D might be TRBD1 (5 bases). Germline lookup yields CDR1 MNHNY and CDR2 SVGAGI (reference sequence). This CDR3 is built from 13 residues. Trimming took off 6 bases at V and 5 bases at J, with 13 bases between the two ends. DNA for the CDR3: TGTGCCAGCAGCCCTACGGGGGGAACTGAAGCTTTCTTT. Its protein is CASSPTGGTEAFF.

The V gene is TRBV28, the J gene TRBJ1-3; no clear D gene. V was shortened by 6 bases and J by 0 bases, with 12 bases between the two germline ends. CDR3 size: 15 residues. From germline, CDR1 is MDHEN and CDR2 SYDVKM. The CDR3 reads CASRLDPSSGNTIYF. The CDR3 DNA reads as TGTGCCAGCAGGTTGGATCCGAGCTCTGGAAACACCATATATTTT. Complete variable domain (other parts from reference TRBV28 and TRBJ1-3): DVKVTQSSRYLVKRTGEKVFLECVQDMDHENMFWYRQDPGLGLRLIYFSYDVKMKEKGDIPEGYSVSREKKERFSLILESASTNQTSMYLCASRLDPSSGNTIYFGEGSWLTVV.

This chain uses TRBV20-1 with TRBJ1-2, with D unresolved. This CDR3 contains 14 residues. Germline CDR1 DFQATT, CDR2 SNEGSKA (reference sequence). V was clipped by 5 bases and J by 3 bases, with 16 bases between them. The CDR3, as DNA: TGCAGTGCTCGTGGGAGCGCCGGTGACTATGGCTACACCTTC. Translated, it gives CSARGSAGDYGYTF.

The gene calls are TRBV5-5 and TRBJ2-2; D is undetermined. Germline-derived CDR1 and CDR2 are SGHKS and YYEKEE (reference sequence). The V and J ends lost 4 bases and 6 bases respectively, with 16 bases between them. The CDR3 loop spans 15 amino acids. CDR3 DNA: TGTGCCAGCAGCCTATCAACCAGAAGGGCCGGGGAGCTGTTTTTT. Encoded protein: CASSLSTRRAGELFF.

The V and J genes are TRBV5-1 and TRBJ1-6; tentatively, D is TRBD1 (5 bases). CDR1 and CDR2 from the germline V gene are SGHRS and YFSETQ. The V end was cut by 4 bases, the J end by 6 bases, with 17 bases between. The CDR3 length is 16 residues. This chain's CDR3 is CASSTLGGASNSPLHF. The CDR3, as DNA: TGCGCCAGCAGCACCCTAGGTGGGGCGAGTAATTCACCCCTCCACTTT.

V gene TRBV28 combines with J gene TRBJ1-5; perhaps TRBD1 as D (5 bases). The germline V gene has CDR1 MDHEN and CDR2 SYDVKM. Trimming shortened V by 2 bases and J by 5 bases, and 10 bases separated the two germline ends. The CDR3 has 14 residues. CDR3 sequence: CASSLGGVDQPQHF. The CDR3 DNA is TGTGCCAGCAGTTTAGGGGGAGTTGATCAGCCCCAGCATTTT.

The V gene is TRBV19, the J gene TRBJ2-1; 11 bases fit TRBD2. CDR1 and CDR2 (germline): LNHDA, SQIVND (reference sequence). This CDR3 has 18 residues. The V segment lost 5 bases and the J segment 9 bases; nucleotides outside the gene matches: 18. The CDR3: CASSFPRTSGSRDGEQFF. The CDR3 DNA sequence: TGTGCCAGTAGTTTCCCCCGGACTAGCGGGTCCCGGGACGGTGAGCAGTTCTTC.

Regarding this clone: Germline and junction disagree at one end, which may indicate a read error. The chain uses TRBV5-1 and TRBJ2-7, with 8 bases identical to TRBD1. Germline CDR1 is SGHRS and CDR2 is YFSETQ. The length of the CDR3 is 11 residues. The CDR3 coding sequence is TGCGCCAGCAGCTACGGACAGGGATTGTCCTTC. Translation: CASSYGQGLSF.

The J gene is TRBJ1-2, the V gene TRBV11-2, with TRBD1 as a possible D gene (5 bases). With 3 bases removed from V and 4 bases from J, the gap between germline ends came to 15 bases. This CDR3 is 15 amino acids long. Germline CDR1 and CDR2: SGHAT and FQNNGV. The CDR3 is CASSFLGTSGYGYTF. Here the CDR3 DNA reads TGTGCCAGCAGCTTCTTGGGGACCTCTGGCTATGGCTACACCTTC. The full variable domain, with the rest looked up from reference TRBV11-2 and TRBJ1-2, is EAGVAQSPRYKIIEKRQSVAFWCNPISGHATLYWYQQILGQGPKLLIQFQNNGVVDDSQLPKDRFSAERLKGVDSTLKIQPAKLEDSAVYLCASSFLGTSGYGYTFGSGTRLTVV.

The CDR3 DNA sequence: TGTGCCAGCTCCTCGGACAGGAACACTGAAGCTTTCTTT. It is translated as CASSSDRNTEAFF. The chain is built from TRBV18 and TRBJ1-1; D might be TRBD1 (6 bases). Germline CDR1 is KGHSH and CDR2 is LQKENI. V dropped 6 bases and J dropped 1 base, with 9 bases sitting between them. CDR3 size: 13 residues.

This chain uses TRBV3-1 (or the pseudogene TRBV3-2) with TRBJ2-3; 9 bases are shared with TRBD2. The V gene end was trimmed by 0 bases and the J gene end by 3 bases; junction bases not matched to a gene: 7. The CDR3 is made up of 17 amino acids. Germline-derived CDR1 and CDR2 are LGHDT and YNNKEL (reference sequence). The CDR3 region has the DNA TGTGCCAGCAGCCAAGAAGGGCGCGGGGGGGCGACAGATACGCAGTATTTT. This encodes CASSQEGRGGATDTQYF.

The CDR3 DNA reads TGTGCCAGCAGCGTAGGAGGTAGCGAGACCTACAATGAGCAGTTCTTC. Residues: CASSVGGSETYNEQFF. The chain recombines TRBV9 with TRBJ2-1; tentatively, D is TRBD2 (5 bases). Trimming cost V 0 bases and J 2 bases, with 12 bases left between them. CDR1 SGDLS and CDR2 YYNGEE come from the germline V gene. CDR3 length: 16 amino acids.

The CDR3 loop is CATSRVVIGGFNEQFF. The CDR3 DNA reads TGTGCCACCAGCAGAGTGGTCATAGGGGGTTTCAATGAGCAGTTCTTC. V and J are TRBV15 and TRBJ2-1, with D possibly TRBD1 on 6 matching bases. Deletions cut 1 base from V and 6 bases from J, with 16 bases between. The V gene's germline CDR1 is LNHNV and CDR2 YYDKDF (reference sequence). The CDR3 spans 16 residues.

The chain uses TRBV29-1 and TRBJ1-2, with 7 bases aligning to TRBD1. V lost 6 bases and J lost 11; bases outside the gene matches: 15. The CDR3 totals 13 residues. Germline V gene data show CDR1 as SQVTM and CDR2 as ANQGSEA. The CDR3 is CSVDRTGQVGYTF. CDR3 nucleotide sequence: TGCAGCGTAGATAGGACAGGCCAGGTCGGGTACACCTTC.

The chain joins TRBV9 to TRBJ1-4; TRBD1 matches 9 bases. CDR1 is SGDLS, CDR2 YYNGEE, per germline. CDR3 length: 15 amino acids. V was pared by 4 bases and J by 8 bases, with 9 bases of the junction left unmatched. CDR3: CASSPRPGTGEKLFF. In DNA, the CDR3 is TGTGCCAGCAGCCCGCGTCCCGGGACAGGGGAAAAACTGTTTTTT.

This chain links TRBV11-2 with TRBJ1-5; D not certain. Trimming stripped 0 bases from V and 1 base from J, with 7 bases between. The CDR3 extends over 15 amino acids. CDR1 is SGHAT and CDR2 is FQNNGV in the germline V gene. The CDR3 nucleotides are TGTGCCAGCAGCTTAGATCCACGGAGCAATCAGCCCCAGCATTTT. Translated: CASSLDPRSNQPQHF.

The chain employs TRBV30 and TRBJ1-5; 7 nucleotides match TRBD1. Germline V gene lookup returns CDR1 GTSNPN and CDR2 SVGIG (reference sequence). The CDR3 sequence is 15 residues long. V trimming: 2 bases; J trimming: 3 bases; junction bases outside the gene matches: 7. CDR3 sequence (DNA): TGTGCCTGGAGTACCCCGGGACAGATCAATCAGCCCCAGCATTTT. This codes for CAWSTPGQINQPQHF.